These 14 T cell receptor beta chains originate from one sample sequenced in a study of T cell responses to AZD1222 COVID-19 vaccine. The data were produced by immunoSEQ multiplex PCR, yet TCRdb's version contains in-frame clones alone and is incomplete. The data contain some 120,000 clones, 80% to 90% of them singletons. Sequences were derived from peripheral blood, sampled on day 0 of MenACWY control vaccination. The receptors shown here come from an adult in good health.

The chain employs TRBV4-1 and TRBJ2-2; D is undetermined. The CDR3 is 19 residues long. V lost 0 bases and J 2 bases, leaving 19 bases between the germline ends. The germline V gene has CDR1 MGHRA and CDR2 YSYEKL. The CDR3 is CASSQDSGRPWFNTGELFF. The CDR3 DNA is TGCGCCAGCAGCCAAGATTCGGGCAGGCCTTGGTTCAACACCGGGGAGCTGTTTTTT.

The chain recombines TRBV7-9 with TRBJ1-2; D unclear. The CDR3 loop spans 13 amino acids. The ends were cut back, 7 bases at V and 4 bases at J, with 13 bases in the middle. Looked up from germline, CDR1 is SEHNR and CDR2 is FQNEAQ (reference sequence). CDR3 protein: CASTDVGSYGYTF. As DNA, the CDR3 is TGTGCCAGCACCGACGTTGGGAGCTATGGCTACACCTTC.

This rearrangement joins TRBV7-3 to TRBJ1-1; D is ambiguous. Trimming took 5 bases from V and 1 from J, leaving 8 bases between them. Per germline, CDR1 SGHTA and CDR2 FQGTGA. CDR3 length equals 13 residues. CDR3 loop: CASSPVSNTEAFF. CDR3 nucleotide sequence: TGTGCCAGCAGCCCCGTCTCGAACACTGAAGCTTTCTTT.

This chain uses TRBV18 with TRBJ2-2; 9 bases align to TRBD1. The trim removed 1 base at V and 0 bases at J, leaving 6 bases unmatched. Germline V gene lookup returns CDR1 KGHSH and CDR2 LQKENI. This CDR3 is 18 amino acids long. The CDR3 DNA reads as TGTGCCAGCTCACCACGGAGGGGGACAGGGTCGAACACCGGGGAGCTGTTTTTT. It codes for CASSPRRGTGSNTGELFF.

CDR3 nucleotide sequence: TGTGCCAGCAGCTTAGACTATTCGGACGAGCAGTACTTC. Its protein is CASSLDYSDEQYF. This chain connects TRBV7-3 to TRBJ2-7, with D possibly matching TRBD2 (5 bases). V gave up 2 bases and J gave up 5 bases, with 10 bases separating them. The CDR3 has 13 residues. Germline V CDR1 and CDR2: SGHTA, FQGTGA.

This rearrangement joins TRBV28 to TRBJ1-2; 7 positions match TRBD1. Germline loops: CDR1 MDHEN, CDR2 SYDVKM. Trimming removed 3 bases from V and 8 bases from J; junction bases left unmatched: 12. The CDR3 contains 15 residues. The CDR3, as DNA: TGTGCCAGCAGTTTGCCGAACTCAGCACAGGGGGGCTACACCTTC. Residues: CASSLPNSAQGGYTF.

The chain carries TRBV30 and TRBJ1-1; 9 positions match TRBD1. V lost 2 bases and J lost 6; bases outside the gene matches: 7. The CDR3 is made up of 14 amino acids. Germline V gene data show CDR1 as GTSNPN and CDR2 as SVGIG (reference sequence). CDR3 region: CAWSWGQGVPEAFF. The DNA of the CDR3 is TGTGCCTGGAGTTGGGGACAGGGTGTCCCTGAAGCTTTCTTT.

The chain is built from TRBV9 and TRBJ1-5; D ambiguous. Trimming stripped 2 bases from V and 7 bases from J, with 13 bases between. This CDR3 has 14 amino acids. CDR1 SGDLS and CDR2 YYNGEE come from the germline V gene. DNA for the CDR3: TGTGCCAGCAGCGTTGGTAACTCTCGACAGCCCCAGCATTTT. This encodes CASSVGNSRQPQHF.

The CDR3 sequence is CASSSYPGSGQGYTDTQYF. The DNA of the CDR3 is TGTGCCAGCAGTTCGTACCCCGGTTCGGGACAGGGTTACACAGATACGCAGTATTTT. The chain couples TRBV28 to TRBJ2-3, with TRBD1 matching over 9 bases. V lost 4 bases and J lost 2; bases outside the gene matches: 16. This CDR3 region has 19 residues. Looked up from germline, CDR1 is MDHEN and CDR2 is SYDVKM. Together with reference TRBV28 and TRBJ2-3, the CDR3 gives the full variable domain: DVKVTQSSRYLVKRTGEKVFLECVQDMDHENMFWYRQDPGLGLRLIYFSYDVKMKEKGDIPEGYSVSREKKERFSLILESASTNQTSMYLCASSSYPGSGQGYTDTQYFGPGTRLTVL.

As regards this clone: The same CDR3 arises from other DNA sequences in this sample as well. The J gene is TRBJ2-3, the V gene TRBV18; D is possibly TRBD2 (5 bases). Germline CDR1 KGHSH, CDR2 LQKENI. V was clipped by 6 bases and J by 1 base, with 8 bases between them. The CDR3 is 13 amino acids. CDR3 sequence: CASSPGGTDTQYF. CDR3 sequence (DNA): TGTGCCAGCTCCCCCGGGGGCACAGATACGCAGTATTTT.

This clone appeared a single time. The CDR3: CASSSYSSYEQYF. The CDR3 coding sequence is TGTGCCAGCAGCTCCTACAGCTCCTACGAGCAGTACTTC. The V call is TRBV6-2 or TRBV6-3, the J call TRBJ2-7; D not resolved. V lost 6 bases and J lost 0, with 9 bases in between. The length of the CDR3 is 13 residues. The V gene's germline CDR1 is MNHEY and CDR2 SVGEGT.

V usage is TRBV2 and J usage is TRBJ2-2; D is unclear. Germline CDR1 reads SNHLY; CDR2 reads FYNNEI. The CDR3 sequence is 12 residues long. The V end was cut by 3 bases, the J end by 5 bases, with 4 bases between. The CDR3 coding sequence is TGTGCCAGCAGTGACTGGACCGGGGAGCTGTTTTTT. Amino acids: CASSDWTGELFF.

The genes are TRBV29-1 and TRBJ2-3; 11 nucleotides agree with TRBD1. J was trimmed by 1 base and V by 7 bases; bases with no gene match: 4. This CDR3 is 14 amino acids long. CDR1 and CDR2 (germline): SQVTM, ANQGSEA. The CDR3: CSGGGQGGTDTQYF. CDR3 sequence (DNA): TGCAGCGGCGGGGGACAGGGGGGCACAGATACGCAGTATTTT.

The chain has TRBV29-1 and TRBJ1-1, with TRBD1 as a possible D gene (5 bases). Trimming pared 1 base from V and 2 bases from J, leaving 8 bases between. Per the germline V gene, CDR1 is SQVTM and CDR2 is ANQGSEA. The length of the CDR3 is 13 residues. The CDR3 protein is CSVEARGNTEAFF. The CDR3 nucleotides read TGCAGCGTTGAAGCGAGGGGTAACACTGAAGCTTTCTTT.